The T cell receptor beta chain under discussion was sequenced for a study of human T cells and chemical hapten exposure. About the research overall: The patch tests put 0.01% DPC on the skin of the upper back and were read 6 days later.

The V segment lost 4 bases and the J segment 4 bases; nucleotides outside the gene matches: 3. The CDR3 runs 14 residues. Germline V CDR1 and CDR2: SQVTM, ANQGSEA. Study results and caveats: Those TCRs sitting above 1 in 1000 frequency stayed the same with DPC sensitization.

The sample holds many counts of this clonotype. What it binds is not known. MiXCR was run by TCRdb on the RACE reads, yielding one entry per CDR3 protein. The top ten hold about 5.6% of the sample, which has around 27,000 distinct CDR3 sequences, approximately 5.8% seen once. Time point described: patch test 3, about 24 weeks after DPC sensitization. Treatment described: therapeutic diphenylcyclopropenone sensitization with weekly scalp DPC. This sequence was found in a young man with alopecia areata. Some clones in this sample may be carry-over from other donors' samples. V usage is TRBV29-1 and J usage is TRBJ2-5, with 13 bases identical to TRBD2. Source: whole blood, taken in connection with sensitization to the hapten diphenylcyclopropenone (DPC). The CDR3, as DNA: TGCAGCGTTGCAGGACTAGCGGGAGCAGAGACCCAGTACTTC. Its translation is CSVAGLAGAETQYF.